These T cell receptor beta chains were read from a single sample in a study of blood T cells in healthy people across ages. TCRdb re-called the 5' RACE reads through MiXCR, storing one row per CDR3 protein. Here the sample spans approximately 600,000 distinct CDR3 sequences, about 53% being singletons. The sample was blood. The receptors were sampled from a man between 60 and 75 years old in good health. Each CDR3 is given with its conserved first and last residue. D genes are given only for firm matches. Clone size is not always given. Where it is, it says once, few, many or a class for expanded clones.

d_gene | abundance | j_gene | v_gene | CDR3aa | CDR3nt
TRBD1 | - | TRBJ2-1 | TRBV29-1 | CSVPTGGNEQFF | TGCAGCGTCCCGACAGGGGGCAATGAGCAGTTCTTC
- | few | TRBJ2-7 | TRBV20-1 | CSARDVGGSYEQYF | TGCAGTGCTAGAGATGTGGGAGGCTCCTACGAGCAGTACTTC
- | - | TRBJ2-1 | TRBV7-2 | CASSLGHYEQFF | TGTGCCAGCAGCTTAGGACATTATGAGCAGTTCTTC
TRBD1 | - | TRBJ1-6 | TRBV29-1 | CSVSSKPGQGDPYNSPLHF | TGCAGCGTCAGTTCCAAACCGGGACAGGGGGACCCCTATAATTCACCCCTCCACTTT
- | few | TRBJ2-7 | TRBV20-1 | CSASPSSSYEQYF | TGCAGTGCTAGCCCCAGTAGCTCCTACGAGCAGTACTTC
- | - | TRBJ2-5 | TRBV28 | CASSSLWETQYF | TGTGCCAGCAGTTCGCTCTGGGAGACCCAGTACTTC
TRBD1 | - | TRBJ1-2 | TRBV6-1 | CASSATGGGNYGYTF | TGTGCCAGCAGTGCAACAGGGGGCGGGAACTATGGCTACACCTTC
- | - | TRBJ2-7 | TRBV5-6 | CASSGIGEEYF | TGTGCCAGCAGCGGGATCGGAGAGGAGTACTTC
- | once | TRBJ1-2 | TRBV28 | CASSPILRGGYTF | TGTGCCAGCAGTCCGATTTTACGGGGTGGCTACACCTTC
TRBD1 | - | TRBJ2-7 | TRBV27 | CASTEWKGADEQYF | TGTGCCAGCACTGAGTGGAAGGGGGCGGACGAGCAGTACTTC
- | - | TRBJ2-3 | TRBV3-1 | CASSQGREGDTQYF | TGTGCCAGCAGCCAGGGAAGGGAAGGAGATACGCAGTATTTT
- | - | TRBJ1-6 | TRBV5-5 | CASSLEQSSYNSPLHF | TGTGCCAGCAGCTTGGAGCAGAGCTCCTATAATTCACCCCTCCACTTT
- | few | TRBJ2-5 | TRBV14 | CASSHYTQETQYF | TGTGCCAGCAGCCATTACACCCAAGAGACCCAGTACTTC
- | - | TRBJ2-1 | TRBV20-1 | CSARGFGQFF | TGCAGTGCTAGGGGCTTCGGGCAGTTCTTC
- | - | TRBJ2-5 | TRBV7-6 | CASSPGSAQETQYF | TGTGCCAGCAGCCCAGGGAGCGCACAAGAGACCCAGTACTTC
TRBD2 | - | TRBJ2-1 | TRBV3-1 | CASSPSGAGGFNEQFF | TGTGCCAGCAGCCCGTCGGGTGCGGGGGGGTTCAATGAGCAGTTCTTC
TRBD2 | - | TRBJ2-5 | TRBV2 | CASSEARSSGGLQETQYF | TGTGCCAGCAGTGAAGCGCGGTCAAGCGGGGGGCTCCAAGAGACCCAGTACTTC
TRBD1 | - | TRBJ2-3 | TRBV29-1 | CSVQGSTSSTDTQYF | TGCAGCGTACAGGGGAGCACTTCTAGCACAGATACGCAGTATTTT
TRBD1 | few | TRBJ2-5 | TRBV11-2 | CASSPTGAGYQETQYF | TGTGCCAGCAGCCCGACAGGGGCGGGGTACCAAGAGACCCAGTACTTC
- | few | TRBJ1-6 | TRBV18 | CASSPKSSTGHSPLHF | TGTGCCAGCTCACCAAAATCATCGACAGGACATTCACCCCTCCACTTT
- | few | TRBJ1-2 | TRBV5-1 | CASSLEQHDYTF | TGCGCCAGCAGCTTGGAACAGCATGACTACACCTTC
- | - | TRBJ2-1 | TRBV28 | CASRGQDEQFF | TGTGCCAGCAGAGGACAAGATGAGCAGTTCTTC
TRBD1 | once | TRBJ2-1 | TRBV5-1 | CASSYEGQGYNEQFF | TGCGCCAGCAGCTACGAGGGACAGGGGTACAATGAGCAGTTCTTC
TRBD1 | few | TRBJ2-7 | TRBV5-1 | CASSFGDRGEQYF | TGCGCCAGCAGCTTCGGGGACAGGGGCGAGCAGTACTTC
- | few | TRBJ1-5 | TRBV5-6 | CASSQGRYQPQHF | TGTGCCAGCAGTCAAGGTCGATATCAGCCCCAGCATTTT
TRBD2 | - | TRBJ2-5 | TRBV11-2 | CASSTRLAGGSETQYF | TGTGCCAGCAGCACAAGACTAGCGGGGGGGTCAGAGACCCAGTACTTC
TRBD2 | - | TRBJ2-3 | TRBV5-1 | CASSLAGTSRGTDTQYF | TGCGCCAGCAGCTTGGCCGGGACTAGCCGGGGCACAGATACGCAGTATTTT
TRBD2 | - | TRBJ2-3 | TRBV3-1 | CASSQSSGGWNTQYF | TGTGCCAGCAGCCAATCCAGCGGGGGGTGGAATACGCAGTATTTT
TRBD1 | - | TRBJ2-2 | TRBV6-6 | CASRQGGTGELFF | TGTGCCAGTAGACAGGGGGGCACCGGGGAGCTGTTTTTT
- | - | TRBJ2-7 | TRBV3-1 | CASSQRDEVYEQYF | TGTGCCAGCAGCCAGAGGGACGAGGTCTACGAGCAGTACTTC
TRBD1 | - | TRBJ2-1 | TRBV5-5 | CASSLALGQGSNEQFF | TGTGCCAGCAGCTTGGCCTTGGGACAGGGTTCTAATGAGCAGTTCTTC
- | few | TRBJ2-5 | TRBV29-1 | CSVANQETQYF | TGCAGCGTTGCAAATCAAGAGACCCAGTACTTC
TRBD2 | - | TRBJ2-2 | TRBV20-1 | CSARTSGLNTGELFF | TGCAGTGCTAGAACTAGCGGACTGAACACCGGGGAGCTGTTTTTT
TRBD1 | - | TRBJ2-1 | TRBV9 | CASSVDGTGPNEQFF | TGTGCCAGCAGCGTAGACGGGACAGGGCCCAATGAGCAGTTCTTC
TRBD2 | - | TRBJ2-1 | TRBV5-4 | CASSFSGGDSREQFF | TGTGCCAGCAGCTTTAGCGGGGGGGATTCTCGCGAGCAGTTCTTC
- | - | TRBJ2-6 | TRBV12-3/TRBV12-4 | CASSLGAGARSGANVLTF | TGTGCCAGCAGTCTAGGAGCGGGCGCCCGCTCTGGGGCCAACGTCCTGACTTTC
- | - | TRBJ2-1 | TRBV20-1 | CSATTDLEGNEQFF | TGCAGTGCCACCACAGACCTCGAAGGCAATGAGCAGTTCTTC
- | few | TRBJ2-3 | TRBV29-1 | CSVGSRGGRSTDTQYF | TGCAGCGTTGGTTCAAGGGGGGGACGGAGCACAGATACGCAGTATTTT
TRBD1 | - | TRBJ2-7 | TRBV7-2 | CASSLTLGTGYYEQYF | TGTGCCAGCAGCTTAACCCTCGGGACAGGGTACTACGAGCAGTACTTC
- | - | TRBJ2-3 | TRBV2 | CASSESGLGTDTQYF | TGTGCCAGCAGTGAGTCGGGACTGGGCACAGATACGCAGTATTTT
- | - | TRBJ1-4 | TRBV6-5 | CASRVTGARTNEKLFF | TGTGCCAGCAGGGTAACAGGCGCAAGGACTAATGAAAAACTGTTTTTT
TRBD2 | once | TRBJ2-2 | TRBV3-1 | CASTPSGSGELFF | TGTGCCAGCACCCCTAGCGGGTCCGGGGAGCTGTTTTTT
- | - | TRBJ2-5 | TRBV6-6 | CASSETGGGETQYF | TGTGCCAGCAGCGAAACAGGGGGGGGAGAGACCCAGTACTTC
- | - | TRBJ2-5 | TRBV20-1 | CSAGGGYQETQYF | TGCAGTGCTGGGGGCGGTTACCAAGAGACCCAGTACTTC
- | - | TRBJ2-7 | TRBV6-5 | CASKTGTFPYEQYF | TGTGCCAGCAAAACCGGGACTTTTCCCTACGAGCAGTACTTC
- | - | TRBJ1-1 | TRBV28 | CASSPTRLVNTEAFF | TGTGCCAGCAGTCCAACCAGGTTGGTGAACACTGAAGCTTTCTTT
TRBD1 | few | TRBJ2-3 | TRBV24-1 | CATSDPGTGGRDTQYF | TGTGCCACCAGTGACCCTGGGACAGGGGGTCGGGATACGCAGTATTTT
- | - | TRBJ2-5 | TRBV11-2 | CASSHEGWQLQETQYF | TGTGCCAGCAGCCACGAGGGGTGGCAGCTACAAGAGACCCAGTACTTC
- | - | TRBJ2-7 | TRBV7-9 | CASTHEGAYNEQYF | TGTGCCAGCACCCACGAAGGGGCCTACAATGAGCAGTACTTC
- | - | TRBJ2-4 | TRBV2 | CAGGLAKNIQYF | TGTGCCGGGGGTCTAGCCAAAAACATTCAGTACTTC
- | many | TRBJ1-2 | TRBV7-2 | CASSPWRPTTPYGYTF | TGTGCCAGCAGCCCCTGGAGGCCGACTACGCCTTATGGCTACACCTTC
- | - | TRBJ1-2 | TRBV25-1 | CASRGPHYGYTF | TGTGCCAGCAGAGGTCCTCACTATGGCTACACCTTC
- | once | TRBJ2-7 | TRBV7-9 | CASSADSHSYEQYF | TGTGCCAGCAGCGCAGACAGCCACTCCTACGAGCAGTACTTC
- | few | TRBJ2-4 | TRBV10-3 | CATGDRPLAKNIQYF | TGTGCCACCGGAGACAGACCCCTAGCCAAAAACATTCAGTACTTC
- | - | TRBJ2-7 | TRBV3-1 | CASSQDVRPQYF | TGTGCCAGCAGCCAAGATGTACGGCCCCAGTACTTC
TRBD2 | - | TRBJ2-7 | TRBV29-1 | CSVSLSGGSSYEQYF | TGCAGCGTTAGCCTTAGCGGGGGGAGCTCCTACGAGCAGTACTTC
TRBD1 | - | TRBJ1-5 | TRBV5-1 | CARGGGQPQHF | TGCGCCAGAGGGGGCGGTCAGCCCCAGCATTTT